The subject of this entry is one TCR beta chain. Its binding antigen is unknown. Within one base of it there is no much larger clone, and no base qualities were kept. The data derive from a study of shared clonotypes between healthy human individuals (dated by TCRdb to the early 2020s). For context, the study as a whole: Three men and a couple of women, aged 18 to 49 years, made up the cohort. For each donor, three plates each were used for CD4 naive and CD4 memory, two plates were used for CD8 naive, and one plate was used for CD8 memory. The study deeply sequenced blood TCR repertoires of about 5 healthy adults to estimate repertoire size and the extent of clonotype sharing between individuals. Different laboratories and diverse techniques were used to prepare libraries and sequence TCR repertoires, to increase sequencing depth and limit assay-specific biases. Leukapheresis yielded between about 0.94 and 9.5 billion PBMCs per donor.

Using the deep immunoSEQ assay, TCR CDR3 regions were amplified from genomic DNA by multiplex PCR. Extracted genomic DNA from each cell subset was distributed evenly across all wells of several immunoSEQ 96-well plates, and each plate was treated as a replicate. For sorted subsets, approximately 200 ng of genomic DNA, equivalent to around 30,000 T cell genomes, went into each replicate PCR. The purified libraries were quantified using a Qubit 3.0 fluorometer, sized with a Bioanalyzer 2100, and then quantified again using the KAPA Library Quantification kit. Each immunoSEQ 96-well plate was sequenced on its own single-read 150-cycle Illumina NextSeq 550 flow cell. In the paper's pipeline: Because the immunoSEQ output held only junctional sequences and lacked quality scores, the filtering could not match the filtering applied to full-length reads. To assign V/J genes and CDR3, sequences were annotated using PyIR, a Python wrapper for IgBLAST v1.9, with IMGT germline references. Reads with weak V/J assignments (E-value above 1e-6), missing CDR3, stop codons, out-of-frame junctions, or ambiguous translated residues were removed. V3J clonotypes were defined as sequences sharing an identical inferred V gene, J gene, and CDR3 amino acid sequence. Percentage overlap between repertoires was computed as shared unique clonotypes divided by the size of the smaller repertoire. RTK rarefaction, the Chao1 estimator, and Recon v2.1 estimates of unobserved clonotypes were used to assess repertoire richness. Generation probabilities for all TCRbeta clonotypes obtained by the gDNA method from a handful of donors were computed using OLGA. TCRdb carries this immuneACCESS record with in-frame sequences only. Its versions omit some clonotypes, under half of them owing to an unresolved V gene in the studies checked, with the rest unexplained. That table furnishes V, J and clone size, whereas the DNA furnished D and trimming. Across this sample there are some 240,000 clones, with 65% seen only once. The ten largest clones represent approximately 12% of the sample.

Broader findings and caveats from the paper: Based on pairwise subsampling, the degree of clonotype sharing among donors was expected to be affected by sequencing depth. Clonotypes shared by all four sorted-subset donors showed higher generation probabilities than non-shared clonotypes. Across a handful of donors, roughly 5.1% of naive CD4, roughly 3.4% of naive CD8, about 2.3% of memory CD4, and about 0.44% of memory CD8 clonotypes were shared. Rarefaction of sorted-subset datasets indicated incomplete sequencing despite the large sequencing depth. Larger estimated clonotype richness was generally found for naive subsets than for memory subsets. Only blood was sampled, and tissue TCR repertoires likely differ from those in blood. Because the study included a small number of donors, the genetic and exposure-history diversity represented was limited.

Healthy HIV-negative adults with no recently reported acute infections or vaccinations were included as donors. Every donor was a Caucasian adult residing in Nashville, Tennessee, USA. CD4+ T cells were enriched by magnetic negative selection; naive cells were then positively selected on CD45RA, and the negative fraction formed the memory subset. Blood was collected by leukapheresis, and PBMCs were isolated by Ficoll-Histopaque density gradient centrifugation and then cryopreserved in liquid nitrogen vapor phase. Analytical flow cytometry was used to check the purity and quantity of each magnetically sorted T cell population. Each sorted fraction had its genomic DNA isolated and then quantified by UV absorbance on a Nanodrop 2000c. The CDR3 holds 14 amino acids from the cysteine to the phenylalanine. Here the CDR3 DNA is all that survives: 42 bases in frame from base 1. Clipping removes 6 bases from V and 8 bases from J, with 12 as the unmatched junction base count. According to the germline V gene, CDR1 reads SNHLY and CDR2 reads FYNNEI.

This TCR came from a young man in good health. Sequencing was done on a sample of memory CD4+ T cells sorted from blood. The meaning of the sample's cell subset or site label: CD45RA-negative fraction. Recombination joined TRBV2 with TRBJ2-7, with 8 middle bases fitting TRBD1. The CDR3 has the sequence CASSPGQGLFKQYF. In nucleotide form, the sequence is TGTGCCAGCAGCCCTGGACAGGGACTCTTCAAGCAGTACTTC.